This TCR beta chain was obtained from a study of vaccination and CD4 T cells after COVID-19. Overall study context: The study drew post-COVID samples a median 101 days after diagnosis (range 35 to 161).

TCRdb ran MiXCR on the PCR reads and lists one entry per CDR3 protein. The sample has fewer than 30,000 distinct CDR3 sequences; around 53% are singletons. V was cut by 4 bases and J by 3 bases, with 12 bases left in between. Per the germline V gene, CDR1 is WNHNN and CDR2 is SYGVQD (reference sequence). This CDR3 is 14 amino acids long. This clonotype occurred a few times. What it recognizes is unknown. Study-level results: Within convalescent individuals, 304 out of 307 vaccine-specific clones proved to be spike mono-reactive.

This chain links TRBV10-1 with TRBJ2-5, with a possible D match to TRBD2 (5 bases). The TCR sequence derives from a human donor who had recovered from COVID-19. The starting material was CD4+ T cells from blood, obtained before SARS-CoV-2 vaccination. The CDR3, as DNA: TGCGCCAGCAGTGGAGGGAGCCCAAAAGAGACCCAGTACTTC. Amino acid sequence: CASSGGSPKETQYF.